The rows below give T cell receptor beta chains drawn from one sample of a study of blood T cell repertoires in COVID-19. The method was immunoSEQ multiplex PCR; TCRdb's version includes in-frame clones alone and lacks a portion of them. The sample shows a few hundred thousand clones, about 80% of them seen only once. The sample taken for sequencing was peripheral blood. Receptors originate from a person aged 65 to 79 with COVID-19, enrolled during active disease. CDR3s include the opening cysteine and the closing phenylalanine or tryptophan. The order of the fields is D gene, V gene, clone size, J gene, CDR3 DNA, CDR3 protein. D genes are given only for firm matches. Expanded clones get a size class; other rows say once, few or many, or leave the size out.

>.|TRBV28|.|TRBJ1-6
TGTGCCAGCACCCCCGGCAGGGTTTCACCCCTCCACTTT
CASTPGRVSPLHF
>.|TRBV28|once|TRBJ2-7
TGTGCCAGCAGTTTATGGGGGGAAGGGGGTCACTACGAGCAGTACTTC
CASSLWGEGGHYEQYF
>TRBD2|TRBV7-2|.|TRBJ2-1
TGTGCCAGCAGCTTAGAGGGAGCGGGGGGCTACAATGAGCAGTTCTTC
CASSLEGAGGYNEQFF
>.|TRBV9|.|TRBJ1-1
TGTGCCAGCAGCGTAGGCGGGCTGATGAACACTGAAGCTTTCTTT
CASSVGGLMNTEAFF
>.|TRBV6-1|.|TRBJ1-2
TGTGCCAGCAGTGAAGCTGGAGGACCCTATGGCTACACCTTC
CASSEAGGPYGYTF
>.|TRBV19|.|TRBJ2-1
TGTGCCAGTAGTATCCGCACGGGCAATGAGCAGTTCTTC
CASSIRTGNEQFF
>TRBD2|TRBV5-8|.|TRBJ2-5
TGTGCCAGCAGCCGAGCCTCTTGGGGGGGCCAAGAGACCCAGTACTTC
CASSRASWGGQETQYF
>.|TRBV15|.|TRBJ1-4
TGTGCCACCAGCAGAGATCAAAAGGGGGCTAATGAAAAACTGTTTTTT
CATSRDQKGANEKLFF
>TRBD1|TRBV5-4|.|TRBJ2-7
TGTGCCAGCAGCCACACTAACAGGGGGCACGAGCAGTACTTC
CASSHTNRGHEQYF
>.|TRBV5-1|.|TRBJ2-2
TGCGCCAGCAGCTTGGTCCAGGTAGACACCGGGGAGCTGTTTTTT
CASSLVQVDTGELFF
>TRBD1|TRBV5-1|.|TRBJ1-3
TGCGCCAGCAGCAAGGGGGCAACTGGAAACACCATATATTTT
CASSKGATGNTIYF
>.|TRBV28|.|TRBJ1-5
TGTGCCAGCAGTTTGGTTGCCGGTAGCGGCAATCAGCCCCAGCATTTT
CASSLVAGSGNQPQHF
>TRBD2|TRBV2|once|TRBJ2-1
TGTGCCAGCAGTGGACGGGACAGCTCCTCTCAACTAGCGGGAGGGGGCAGCTCCTACAATGAGCAGTTCTTC
CASSGRDSSSQLAGGGSSYNEQFF
>TRBD1|TRBV5-6|.|TRBJ2-1
TGTGCCAGCAGCACAGGGGACCTCTCCTACAATGAGCAGTTCTTC
CASSTGDLSYNEQFF
>TRBD2|TRBV19|.|TRBJ2-1
TGTGCCAGTAGTCCTAGCGGGGGGGCCGGGAAGCAGTTCTTC
CASSPSGGAGKQFF
>.|TRBV5-4|once|TRBJ1-1
TGTGCCAGCGGACGGGGGAAGAACACTGAAGCTTTCTTT
CASGRGKNTEAFF
>.|TRBV19|.|TRBJ2-4
TGTGCCAGTAGTATTCGGCCAGGGACTTCCAAAAACATTCAGTACTTC
CASSIRPGTSKNIQYF
>.|TRBV9|.|TRBJ1-6
TGTGCCAGCAGCGCTCAAACCCGGGGGGCGAGGAATTCACCCCTCCACTTT
CASSAQTRGARNSPLHF
>.|TRBV2|.|TRBJ2-4
TGTGCCAGCAGTGTTATCCGGACATTGGAAAACATTCAGTACTTC
CASSVIRTLENIQYF
>.|TRBV6-5|.|TRBJ2-1
TGTGCCAGCAGTTCCCCCAGGCAGGGATCCAATGAGCAGTTCTTC
CASSSPRQGSNEQFF
>TRBD2|TRBV18|.|TRBJ2-5
TGTGCCAGCTCAACGGCTCCCGGACTAGATCTCGTCGAGACCCAGTACTTC
CASSTAPGLDLVETQYF
>TRBD2|TRBV10-3|.|TRBJ2-1
TGTGCCATCAGTGAGTCAGGAGCGGGAGTAGGTAATGAGCAGTTCTTC
CAISESGAGVGNEQFF
>.|TRBV19|.|TRBJ1-5
TGTGCCAGTAGTATAGACGGCGGTAGCAATCAGCCCCAGCATTTT
CASSIDGGSNQPQHF
>.|TRBV5-1|.|TRBJ2-1
TGCGCCAGCCGGAGGGGTAGCACCTCCTACAATGAGCAGTTCTTC
CASRRGSTSYNEQFF
>.|TRBV4-2|.|TRBJ2-3
TGTGCCAGCAGCCAAGTCCCCGGGAAAGGGAGCACAGATACGCAGTATTTT
CASSQVPGKGSTDTQYF
>TRBD1|TRBV6-5|.|TRBJ2-1
TGTGCCACCTGGACAGGGGAGTATGAGCAGTTCTTC
CATWTGEYEQFF
>.|TRBV7-2|.|TRBJ1-6
TGTGCCAGCAGCGGTTCCGGGGAAGGGTTTTCACCCCTCCACTTT
CASSGSGEGFSPLHF